This T cell receptor beta chain was observed in a study of human T cells and chemical hapten exposure (dated by TCRdb to the early 2020s). Regarding the research as a whole: For sensitization, 2% DPC in acetone was applied to a 2 cm by 2 cm area of upper inner arm skin. The libraries were sequenced as a pool, and the TCR yield per sample differed mostly because of small variations in library volumes within the pool. The patient cohort, mostly female, included alopecia areata with under or over 50% scalp involvement, alopecia totalis and alopecia universalis. Peripheral blood TCR repertoire changes were tracked in vivo in alopecia patients during primary and secondary sensitization to the hapten diphenylcyclopropenone (DPC). Patients additionally received weekly therapeutic DPC doses to the scalp throughout the roughly 26-week study period. Patient blood was sampled pre-sensitization (week 0) and at 2, 6 and about 24 weeks after DPC sensitization. Blood for TCR sequencing was provided by twenty-nine alopecia patients at one to four time points (pre-sensitization, 2, 6 and 24 weeks). Patch tests used Finn chambers with 0.01% DPC on the upper back, scored after 6 days by International Contact Dermatitis Research Group standards.

Receptors were amplified or captured by RACE. Reads for this sample came from a NextSeq 500. Library preparation attached unique molecular identifiers to individual cDNA molecules for quantitative, reproducible TCR counting. Both TCR alpha and TCR beta chains were sequenced from each blood RNA sample. Concerning the study's data processing: Samples had a median of approximately 93,000 TCRs, with a range from about 23,224 to 690,600. The Decombinator software suite was used to annotate the V, J and CDR3 of the TCR reads. Every sample was subsampled to the same number of TCRs (28,000) for the PS versus PT1 abundance plots. TCRs were defined as expanded if absent before sensitization and observed at least eight times at the 2-week time point. TCRdb itself trimmed the public reads at Q25 with fastp, ran MiXCR and retained productive beta chains. Entries are consolidated by CDR3 protein sequence, retaining the most common genes and DNA. These V and J calls are TCRdb output, not the study's own analysis. The sample has about 400,000 distinct CDR3 sequences on record, around 6% of them singletons. More than 5.5% of the sample is in the top ten clones.

The label giving this sample's time point can be read as: patch test 2, 6 weeks after DPC sensitization. The sample's treatment or condition label is to be understood as: therapeutic diphenylcyclopropenone sensitization with weekly scalp DPC. At each patch-test visit, blood was drawn before the patch test was applied. Eligible patients were aged 18 to 70, diagnosed with alopecia, deemed suitable for DPC therapy, and excluded if pregnant. Unfractionated whole blood was collected in Tempus Blood RNA tubes, and total RNA was extracted from that blood. As to this clonotype: Its antigen specificity is not known. Per-base quality was not reported, and no clone a single base away is much larger than it.

In the germline V gene, CDR1 corresponds to MGHDK and CDR2 to SYGVNS. Between the V and J ends, shortened by 3 bases and 4 bases respectively, the junction contains 12 bases. Including cysteine and phenylalanine, the CDR3 has 14 amino acids. Only the CDR3 DNA stays, 42 bases, in frame from base 1. What the research found in general, with its limitations: Significantly more large CDR3 similarity clusters were formed by expanded TCRs than by pre-sensitization or healthy control sets, consistent with antigen-driven responses. Patch test score was positively correlated with the number of PT1 expanded TCRs, with significance at thresholds 8, 16 and 32 but not at 4. Alopecia, a presumed autoimmune disease, was present in all patients, so the immune response of the patients might differ from that of healthy individuals. Repeated subsampling changed both the strength of the expansion versus patch-test correlation and the threshold at which the correlation became significant. DPC sensitization did not change how many TCRs were above 1 in 1000 frequency, and no evidence was found of alterations in global repertoire structure.

The chain is made from TRBV25-1 and TRBJ1-1, with no D gene named confidently. Sequenced here: whole blood, sampled in connection with sensitization to the hapten diphenylcyclopropenone (DPC). The sequence derives from a woman aged 18-35 years with alopecia areata. Some clones in this sample may be carry-over from other donors' samples. The CDR3: CASSEWGEGTEAFF. The DNA is TGTGCCAGCAGTGAGTGGGGAGAGGGCACTGAAGCTTTCTTT.